This entry lists 21 T cell receptor beta chains sequenced from one sample in a study of T cell responses to AZD1222 COVID-19 vaccine. Generated by immunoSEQ multiplex PCR, the TCRdb table keeps only in-frame clones and is missing some. The sample has roughly 200,000 clones; around 92% are singletons. Here the sequenced sample was peripheral blood, taken on day 0 of AZD1222 vaccination. The receptors were gathered from an adult in good health.

This clone turned up a few times. V and J are TRBV7-3 and TRBJ1-1; D is undetermined. CDR1 is SGHTA, CDR2 FQGTGA, per germline. The CDR3 covers 13 residues. The germline V and J ends were trimmed by 3 bases and 0 bases, with 5 bases remaining between them. CDR3 amino acids: CASSLELNTEAFF. CDR3 sequence (DNA): TGTGCCAGCAGCTTGGAGTTGAACACTGAAGCTTTCTTT.

The chain links TRBV3-1 (or the pseudogene TRBV3-2) to TRBJ1-6; the match to TRBD1 covers 7 bases. Germline V gene data show CDR1 as LGHDT and CDR2 as YNNKEL (reference sequence). V shed 4 bases, J shed 5 bases, and the junction held 5 bases outside the gene matches. The CDR3 totals 15 residues. CDR3 nucleotides: TGTGCCAGCAGCCCAACTGACAGGGATAATTCACCCCTCCACTTT. This translates into CASSPTDRDNSPLHF.

The chain links TRBV3-1 (or the pseudogene TRBV3-2) to TRBJ1-2; D remains unclear. In germline, CDR1 is LGHDT, CDR2 YNNKEL (reference sequence). Trimming pared 0 bases from V and 5 bases from J, leaving 13 bases between. The CDR3 is made up of 15 amino acids. The CDR3 here is CASSQDAVEGYGYTF. The DNA of the CDR3 is TGTGCCAGCAGCCAAGATGCGGTGGAGGGATATGGCTACACCTTC.

J is TRBJ1-5 and V is TRBV2; perhaps TRBD1 as D (6 bases). This CDR3 is 14 amino acids long. Germline assignment: CDR1 SNHLY and CDR2 FYNNEI. V gave up 5 bases and J gave up 6 bases, with 14 bases separating them. CDR3 sequence (DNA): TGTGCCAGCAGTCTCGAGGGGGGCCGTCAGCCCCAGCATTTT. Its translation is CASSLEGGRQPQHF.

The rearrangement uses TRBV9 and TRBJ2-3; D not certain. V was clipped by 0 bases and J by 0 bases, with 8 bases between them. CDR3 length equals 15 residues. The germline V gene has CDR1 SGDLS and CDR2 YYNGEE. This CDR3 is CASSVVPQSTDTQYF. The CDR3 bases are TGTGCCAGCAGCGTAGTACCACAGAGCACAGATACGCAGTATTTT.

This chain links TRBV7-3 with TRBJ1-6; no reliable D call. The CDR3 is 15 residues long. The germline gives CDR1 SGHTA, CDR2 FQGTGA. V gave up 2 bases and J gave up 4 bases, with 9 bases separating them. CDR3 coding DNA: TGTGCCAGCAGCTTACAAGCCTCGTATAATTCACCCCTCCACTTT. Protein sequence: CASSLQASYNSPLHF.

J is TRBJ2-3 and V is TRBV2; the match to TRBD2 covers 9 bases. The CDR3 runs 15 residues. In germline, CDR1 is SNHLY, CDR2 FYNNEI. The junction had 9 bases not matched to a gene; V was cut back by 10 bases and J by 1 base. The CDR3 region is CATAPIAGGTDTQYF. CDR3 nucleotide sequence: TGTGCCACCGCCCCGATAGCGGGGGGCACAGATACGCAGTATTTT.

V and J are TRBV24-1 and TRBJ2-5; D unclear. Germline loops: CDR1 KGHDR, CDR2 SFDVKD. The length of the CDR3 is 12 residues. The ends were cut back, 5 bases at V and 4 bases at J, with 7 bases in the middle. The CDR3 here is CATSARGETQYF. The CDR3 DNA reads as TGTGCCACCAGTGCTCGAGGAGAGACCCAGTACTTC.

This chain uses TRBV7-3 with TRBJ2-7; D is possibly TRBD1 or TRBD2 (5 bases each). Germline CDR1 and CDR2: SGHTA and FQGTGA. This CDR3 contains 13 residues. V was cut by 2 bases and J by 7 bases, with 12 bases left in between. The DNA for the CDR3 is TGTGCCAGCAGCTTATCTAGGGGAGCAGAGCAGTACTTC. Translated: CASSLSRGAEQYF.

This chain uses TRBV7-9 with TRBJ1-3; the D is unclear. Germline values: CDR1 SEHNR, CDR2 FQNEAQ (reference sequence). V lost 2 bases, J lost 6 bases, and 5 bases lay in between. The CDR3 runs to 12 residues. The CDR3 here is CASSLSLNTIYF. DNA for the CDR3: TGTGCCAGCAGCTTAAGTCTAAACACCATATATTTT. The entire variable domain, with the rest obtained from reference TRBV7-9 and TRBJ1-3, is as follows: DTGVSQNPRHKITKRGQNVTFRCDPISEHNRLYWYRQTLGQGPEFLTYFQNEAQLEKSRLLSDRFSAERPKGSFSTLEIQRTEQGDSAMYLCASSLSLNTIYFGEGSWLTVV.

V usage is TRBV5-6 and J usage is TRBJ2-5; 8 bases map to TRBD2. This CDR3 spans 15 amino acids. CDR1 is SGHDT and CDR2 is YYEEEE in the germline V gene. With 3 bases clipped from V and 2 bases from J, the junction kept 6 bases outside the gene matches. The CDR3 loop reads CASSSLLAVQETQYF. The DNA of the CDR3 is TGTGCCAGCAGCTCTCTACTAGCGGTTCAAGAGACCCAGTACTTC.

The chain recombines TRBV13 with TRBJ1-3, with TRBD1 identical over 12 bases. CDR3 length: 18 amino acids. Germline trimming cut 4 bases from V and 4 bases from J; bases unmatched to any gene: 11. Germline V lookup: CDR1 PRHDT, CDR2 FYEKMQ (reference sequence). This CDR3 reads CASSYRDRGHYSGNTIYF. The CDR3 DNA follows: TGTGCCAGCAGCTACCGGGACAGGGGGCATTACTCCGGAAACACCATATATTTT.

The chain joins TRBV12-3 or TRBV12-4 to TRBJ1-2; D not certain. V lost 2 bases and J 2 bases, leaving 3 bases between the germline ends. The CDR3 loop spans 12 amino acids. The CDR3 DNA follows: TGTGCCAGCAGTTTACGGAACTATGGCTACACCTTC. This codes for CASSLRNYGYTF.

This clone was observed a single time. In DNA, the CDR3 is TGCGCCAGCAGCTTGGTGGGGGAGGTTTCGCGTTCACCCCTCCACTTT. Translating gives CASSLVGEVSRSPLHF. The chain recombines TRBV5-1 with TRBJ1-6; tentative D call: TRBD1 (5 bases). Germline V gives CDR1 SGHRS, CDR2 YFSETQ. The CDR3 has 16 amino acids. Between the trimmed V and J ends, which lost 0 bases and 9 bases, there was a span of 16 bases.

V gene TRBV5-4 combines with J gene TRBJ1-4; D is uncertain. The CDR3 runs to 13 residues. Trimming stripped 4 bases from V and 5 bases from J, with 9 bases between. Looked up from germline, CDR1 is SGHNT and CDR2 is YYREEE (reference sequence). The CDR3 DNA reads as TGTGCCAGCAGCCGATCAGAAAATGAAAAACTGTTTTTT. Translated: CASSRSENEKLFF.

The V gene is TRBV30, the J gene TRBJ2-4, with 11 bases lining up with TRBD1. The CDR3 length is 13 residues. Germline CDR1 reads GTSNPN; CDR2 reads SVGIG (reference sequence). The V segment lost 5 bases and the J segment 8 bases; nucleotides outside the gene matches: 5. CDR3 DNA: TGTGCCTGGGGGGGACAGGGGGACTACATTCAGTACTTC. Translated: CAWGGQGDYIQYF.

The chain couples TRBV5-4 to TRBJ1-4; a weak D match, TRBD1 (5 bases). The CDR3 covers 16 residues. The V gene's germline CDR1 is SGHNT and CDR2 YYREEE (reference sequence). Trimming stripped 3 bases from V and 7 bases from J, with 19 bases between. The CDR3 coding sequence is TGTGCCAGCAGCTCCCTAACCGGGGCCCGAGGTGAAAAACTGTTTTTT. Amino acids: CASSSLTGARGEKLFF.

The chain combines TRBV15 with TRBJ1-1, with 9 nucleotides matching TRBD1. Unmatched junction bases numbered 2, after V lost 3 bases and J lost 0 bases. Germline V gene data show CDR1 as LNHNV and CDR2 as YYDKDF (reference sequence). There are 15 residues in the CDR3. The CDR3 region is CATSRRDRVNTEAFF. The CDR3 DNA follows: TGTGCCACCAGCAGGAGGGACAGGGTGAACACTGAAGCTTTCTTT.

This chain links TRBV5-4 with TRBJ2-1; 9 bases fit TRBD1. With 3 bases clipped from V and 10 bases from J, the junction kept 11 bases outside the gene matches. Germline loops: CDR1 SGHNT, CDR2 YYREEE (reference sequence). The CDR3 is made up of 15 amino acids. CDR3 in amino acids: CASSSADRGGGEQFF. The CDR3 coding sequence is TGTGCCAGCAGCTCAGCGGACAGGGGAGGTGGGGAGCAGTTCTTC.

V is TRBV13 and J is TRBJ2-3, with D maybe TRBD2 (5 bases). The CDR3 is made up of 14 amino acids. The V and J ends lost 7 bases and 2 bases respectively, with 13 bases between them. CDR1 PRHDT and CDR2 FYEKMQ come from the germline V gene (reference sequence). The CDR3 loop reads CASMVGLATDTQYF. The CDR3 DNA reads as TGTGCCAGCATGGTCGGACTCGCCACAGATACGCAGTATTTT.

CDR3 DNA: TGTGCCAGCAGTTACCCGGGGAACACTGAAGCTTTCTTT. This gives the protein CASSYPGNTEAFF. The V gene is TRBV6-2 or TRBV6-3, the J gene TRBJ1-1, with unresolved D. The CDR3 is made up of 13 amino acids. V was trimmed by 2 bases and J by 1 base, leaving 5 bases between them. From germline, CDR1 is MNHEY and CDR2 SVGEGT.